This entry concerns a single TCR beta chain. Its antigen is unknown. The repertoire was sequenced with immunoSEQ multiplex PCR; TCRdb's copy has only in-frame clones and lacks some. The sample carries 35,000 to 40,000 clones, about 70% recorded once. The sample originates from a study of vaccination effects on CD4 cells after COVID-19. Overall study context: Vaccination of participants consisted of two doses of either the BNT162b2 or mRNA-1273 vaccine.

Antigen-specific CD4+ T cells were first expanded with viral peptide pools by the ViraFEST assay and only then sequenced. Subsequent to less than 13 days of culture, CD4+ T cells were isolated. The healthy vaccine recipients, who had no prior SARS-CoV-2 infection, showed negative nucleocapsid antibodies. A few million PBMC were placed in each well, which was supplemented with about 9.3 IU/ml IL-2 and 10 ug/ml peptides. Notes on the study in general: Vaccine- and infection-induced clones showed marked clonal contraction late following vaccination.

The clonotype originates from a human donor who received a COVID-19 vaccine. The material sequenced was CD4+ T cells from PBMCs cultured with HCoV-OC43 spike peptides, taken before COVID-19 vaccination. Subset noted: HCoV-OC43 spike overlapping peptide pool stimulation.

The CDR3 here is CASSSGVADRKYNEQFF. In DNA, the CDR3 is TGTGCCAGCAGCTCCGGGGTAGCTGACAGAAAGTACAATGAGCAGTTCTTC. The genes are TRBV5-8 and TRBJ2-1; D could derive from TRBD1 or TRBD2 (5 bases each). Looked up from germline, CDR1 is SGHTS and CDR2 is YDEGEE. Deletions cut 3 bases from V and 4 bases from J, with 20 bases between. There are 17 residues in the CDR3.